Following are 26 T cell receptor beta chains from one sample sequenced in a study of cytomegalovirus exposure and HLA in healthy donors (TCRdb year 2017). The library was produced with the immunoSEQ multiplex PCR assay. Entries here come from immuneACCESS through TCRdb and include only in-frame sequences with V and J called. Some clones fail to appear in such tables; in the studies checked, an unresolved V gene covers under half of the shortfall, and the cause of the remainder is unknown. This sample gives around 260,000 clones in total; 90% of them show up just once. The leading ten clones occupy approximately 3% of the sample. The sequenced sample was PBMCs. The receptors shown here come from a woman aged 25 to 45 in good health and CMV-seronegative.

The CDR3 loop reads CASSLNPGGSSTDTQYF. CDR3 in DNA: TGTGCCAGCAGCTTAAACCCCGGTGGATCTAGCACAGATACGCAGTATTTT. V and J are TRBV7-3 and TRBJ2-3; D unresolved. The ends were cut back, 1 base at V and 0 bases at J, with 14 bases in the middle. The CDR3 spans 17 residues. Germline CDR1 is SGHTA and CDR2 is FQGTGA.

This chain's CDR3 is CASSSRPYEQYF. As DNA, the CDR3 is TGTGCCAGCAGCTCCCGACCCTACGAGCAGTACTTC. The rearrangement links TRBV13 to TRBJ2-7, with D uncertain. Germline CDR1 reads PRHDT; CDR2 reads FYEKMQ (reference sequence). The V end lost 4 bases, the J end lost 2 bases, and 6 bases lay between the germline ends. This CDR3 is built from 12 residues. Looking up the rest from reference TRBV13 and TRBJ2-7 gives the full variable domain: AAGVIQSPRHLIKEKRETATLKCYPIPRHDTVYWYQQGPGQDPQFLISFYEKMQSDKGSIPDRFSAQQFSDYHSELNMSSLELGDSALYFCASSSRPYEQYFGPGTRLTVT.

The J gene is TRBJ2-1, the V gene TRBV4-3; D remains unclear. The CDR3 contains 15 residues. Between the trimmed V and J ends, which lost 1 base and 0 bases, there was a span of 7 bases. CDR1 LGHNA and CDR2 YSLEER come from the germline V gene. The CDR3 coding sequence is TGCGCCAGCAGCCAAGTGGCGAGCTCCTACAATGAGCAGTTCTTC. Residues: CASSQVASSYNEQFF.

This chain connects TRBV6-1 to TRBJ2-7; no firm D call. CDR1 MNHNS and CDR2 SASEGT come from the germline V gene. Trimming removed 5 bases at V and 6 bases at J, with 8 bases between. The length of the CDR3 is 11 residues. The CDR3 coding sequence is TGTGCCAGCAGTTTAGGGTCCGAGCAGTACTTC. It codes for CASSLGSEQYF.

CDR3: CASSGGTGPMQYF. The CDR3 region has the DNA TGCGCCAGCAGCGGCGGGACAGGGCCCATGCAGTACTTC. V gene TRBV5-1 combines with J gene TRBJ2-7, with 9 nucleotides matching TRBD1. The ends lost 4 bases at V and 9 bases at J; junction bases unmatched: 8. The CDR3 is 13 residues long. Germline V CDR1 and CDR2: SGHRS, YFSETQ. Looking up the rest from reference TRBV5-1 and TRBJ2-7 gives the full variable domain: KAGVTQTPRYLIKTRGQQVTLSCSPISGHRSVSWYQQTPGQGLQFLFEYFSETQRNKGNFPGRFSGRQFSNSRSEMNVSTLELGDSALYLCASSGGTGPMQYFGPGTRLTVT.

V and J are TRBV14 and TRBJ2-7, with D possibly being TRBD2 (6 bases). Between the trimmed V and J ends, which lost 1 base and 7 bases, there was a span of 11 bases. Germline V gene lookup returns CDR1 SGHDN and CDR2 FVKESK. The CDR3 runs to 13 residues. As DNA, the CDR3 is TGTGCCAGCAGCCAAGCCTATGGGGGGGAGCAGTACTTC. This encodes CASSQAYGGEQYF.

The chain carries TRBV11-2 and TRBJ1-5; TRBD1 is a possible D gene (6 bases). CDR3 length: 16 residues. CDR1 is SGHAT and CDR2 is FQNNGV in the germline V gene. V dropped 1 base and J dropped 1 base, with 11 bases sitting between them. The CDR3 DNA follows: TGTGCCAGCAGCTTAGTTGGGGGGCTCAGCAATCAGCCCCAGCATTTT. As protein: CASSLVGGLSNQPQHF.

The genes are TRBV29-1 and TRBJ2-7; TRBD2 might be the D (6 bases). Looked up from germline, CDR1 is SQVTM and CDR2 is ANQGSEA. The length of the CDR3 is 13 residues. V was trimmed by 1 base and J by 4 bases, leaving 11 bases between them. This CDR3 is CSVEAGAPYEQYF. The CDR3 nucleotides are TGCAGCGTTGAAGCGGGAGCCCCTTACGAGCAGTACTTC.

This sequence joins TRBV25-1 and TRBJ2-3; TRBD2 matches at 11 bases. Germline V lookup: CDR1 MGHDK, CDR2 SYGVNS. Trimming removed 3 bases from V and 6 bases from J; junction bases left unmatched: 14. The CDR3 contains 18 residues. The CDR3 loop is CASSDPSVTSGIGDTQYF. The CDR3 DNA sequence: TGTGCCAGCAGTGACCCCTCCGTGACTAGCGGGATAGGGGATACGCAGTATTTT.

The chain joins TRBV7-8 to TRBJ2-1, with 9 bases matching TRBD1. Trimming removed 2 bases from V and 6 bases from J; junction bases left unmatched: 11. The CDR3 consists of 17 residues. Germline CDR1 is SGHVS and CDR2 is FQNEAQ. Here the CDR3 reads CASSLMSGTGIVNEQFF. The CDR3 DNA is TGTGCCAGCAGCTTAATGAGTGGGACAGGGATTGTCAATGAGCAGTTCTTC.

The CDR3 loop is CASRPGTSYGYTF. DNA of the CDR3: TGTGCCAGCAGACCCGGGACCTCCTATGGCTACACCTTC. The gene calls are TRBV7-8 and TRBJ1-2, with D possibly TRBD1 on 5 matching bases. CDR1 SGHVS and CDR2 FQNEAQ come from the germline V gene. The CDR3 consists of 13 residues. Trimming stripped 6 bases from V and 4 bases from J, with 12 bases between.

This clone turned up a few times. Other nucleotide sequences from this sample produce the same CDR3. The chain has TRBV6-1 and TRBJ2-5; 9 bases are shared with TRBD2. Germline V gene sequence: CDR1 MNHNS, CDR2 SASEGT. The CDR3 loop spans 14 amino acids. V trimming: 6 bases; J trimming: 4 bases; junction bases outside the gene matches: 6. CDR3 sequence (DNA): TGTGCCAGCAGGGTAGCGGGAGTCTTAGAGACCCAGTACTTC. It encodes CASRVAGVLETQYF.

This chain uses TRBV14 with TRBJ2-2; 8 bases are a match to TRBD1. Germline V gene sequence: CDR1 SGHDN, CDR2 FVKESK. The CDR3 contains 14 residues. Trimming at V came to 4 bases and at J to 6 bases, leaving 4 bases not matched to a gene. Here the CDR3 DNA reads TGTGCCAGCAGCCGACAGGGGAGCGCCGGGGAGCTGTTTTTT. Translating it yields CASSRQGSAGELFF.

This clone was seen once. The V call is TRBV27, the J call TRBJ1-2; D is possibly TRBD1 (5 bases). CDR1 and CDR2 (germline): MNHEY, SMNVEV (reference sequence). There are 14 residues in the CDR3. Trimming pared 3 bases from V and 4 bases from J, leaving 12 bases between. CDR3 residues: CASSFGGGVYGYTF. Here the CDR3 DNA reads TGTGCCAGCAGTTTCGGGGGTGGCGTCTATGGCTACACCTTC.

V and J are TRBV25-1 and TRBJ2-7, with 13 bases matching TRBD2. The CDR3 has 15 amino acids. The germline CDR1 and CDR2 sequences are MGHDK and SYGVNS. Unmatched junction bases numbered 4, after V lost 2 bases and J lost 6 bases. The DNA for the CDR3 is TGTGCCAGCAGTGAAGGAGGGACTAGCGGGACCGAGCAGTACTTC. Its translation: CASSEGGTSGTEQYF.

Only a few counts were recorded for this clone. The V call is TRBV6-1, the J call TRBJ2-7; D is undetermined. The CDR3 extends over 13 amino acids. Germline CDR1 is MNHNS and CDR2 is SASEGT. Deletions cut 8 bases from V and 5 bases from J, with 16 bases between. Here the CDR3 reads CASVIGSLHEQYF. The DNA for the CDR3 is TGTGCCAGCGTGATCGGGTCATTGCACGAGCAGTACTTC.

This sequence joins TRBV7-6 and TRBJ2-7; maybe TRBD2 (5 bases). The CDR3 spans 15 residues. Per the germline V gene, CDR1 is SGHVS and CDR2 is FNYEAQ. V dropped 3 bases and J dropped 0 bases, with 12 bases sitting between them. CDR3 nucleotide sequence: TGTGCCAGCAGCTTGGTGTACGGGAACTCCTACGAGCAGTACTTC. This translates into CASSLVYGNSYEQYF.

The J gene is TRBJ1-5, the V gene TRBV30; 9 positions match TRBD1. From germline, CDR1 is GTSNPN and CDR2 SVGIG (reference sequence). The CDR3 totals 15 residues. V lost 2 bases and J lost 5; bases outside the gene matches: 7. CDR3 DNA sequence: TGTGCCTGGAGTCCCCGGACAGGGGTGGATCAGCCCCAGCATTTT. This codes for CAWSPRTGVDQPQHF.

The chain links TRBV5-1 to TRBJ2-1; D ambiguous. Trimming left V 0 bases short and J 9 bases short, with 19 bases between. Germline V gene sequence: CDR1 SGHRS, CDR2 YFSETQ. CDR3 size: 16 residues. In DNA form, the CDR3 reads TGCGCCAGCAGCTTGGAGCAAGGTCCCCCAATAGGTGAGCAGTTCTTC. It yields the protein CASSLEQGPPIGEQFF.

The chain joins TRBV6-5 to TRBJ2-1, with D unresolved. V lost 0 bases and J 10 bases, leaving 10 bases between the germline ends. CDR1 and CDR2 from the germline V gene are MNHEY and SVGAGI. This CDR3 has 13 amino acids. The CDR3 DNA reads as TGTGCCAGCAGTTACTCGATTCCCAGCGAGCAGTTCTTC. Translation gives CASSYSIPSEQFF.

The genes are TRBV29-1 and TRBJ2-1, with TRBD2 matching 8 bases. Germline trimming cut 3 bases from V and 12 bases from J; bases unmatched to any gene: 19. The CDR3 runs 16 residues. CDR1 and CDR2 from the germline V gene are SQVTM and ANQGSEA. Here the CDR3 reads CSVEGWLGSLLAGQFF. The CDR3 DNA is TGCAGCGTTGAGGGTTGGTTGGGCAGCTTGCTAGCGGGGCAGTTCTTC.

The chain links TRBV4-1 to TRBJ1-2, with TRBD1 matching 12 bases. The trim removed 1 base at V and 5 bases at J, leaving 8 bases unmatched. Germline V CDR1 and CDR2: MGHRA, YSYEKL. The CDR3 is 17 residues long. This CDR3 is CASSQVGGQGAHYGYTF. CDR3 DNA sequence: TGCGCCAGCAGCCAAGTAGGGGGACAGGGGGCACATTATGGCTACACCTTC.

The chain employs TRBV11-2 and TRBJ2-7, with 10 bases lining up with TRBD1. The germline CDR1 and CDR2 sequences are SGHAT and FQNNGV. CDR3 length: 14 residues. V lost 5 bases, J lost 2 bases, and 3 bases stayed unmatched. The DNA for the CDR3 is TGTGCCAGCAGCCAGACAGGGGGCCCCTACGAGCAGTACTTC. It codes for CASSQTGGPYEQYF.

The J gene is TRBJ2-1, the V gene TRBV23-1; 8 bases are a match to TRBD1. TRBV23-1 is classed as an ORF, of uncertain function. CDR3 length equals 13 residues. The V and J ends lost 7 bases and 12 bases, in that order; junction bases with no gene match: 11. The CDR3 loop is CASTEDRGSGQFF. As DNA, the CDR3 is TGCGCCAGCACCGAAGACAGGGGATCGGGGCAGTTCTTC.

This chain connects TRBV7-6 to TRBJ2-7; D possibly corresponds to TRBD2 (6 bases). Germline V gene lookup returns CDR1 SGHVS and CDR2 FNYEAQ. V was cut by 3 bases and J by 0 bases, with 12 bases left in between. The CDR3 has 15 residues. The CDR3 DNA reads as TGTGCCAGCAGCTTCGGAGGGATGAGCTCCTACGAGCAGTACTTC. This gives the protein CASSFGGMSSYEQYF.

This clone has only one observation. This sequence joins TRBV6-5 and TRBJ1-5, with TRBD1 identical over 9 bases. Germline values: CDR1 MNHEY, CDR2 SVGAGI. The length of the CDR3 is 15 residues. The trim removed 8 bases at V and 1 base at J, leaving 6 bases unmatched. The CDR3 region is CASGGDRASNQPQHF. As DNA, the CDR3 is TGTGCCAGCGGAGGGGACAGGGCAAGCAATCAGCCCCAGCATTTT.